These 19 T cell receptor beta chains were all obtained from the same sample, sequenced in a study of cytomegalovirus exposure and HLA in healthy donors. The PCR contained 60 Vbeta and 13 Jbeta primers. Measured with immunoSEQ multiplex PCR; TCRdb has only the in-frame clones, and not every one. This table holds approximately 120,000 clones, 70% to 80% found once. Material: PBMCs. All receptors come from a man in his forties in good health and CMV-seronegative.

This clone was detected a few times. J is TRBJ2-5 and V is TRBV5-1; TRBD1 matches 7 bases. V dropped 4 bases and J dropped 5; count of bases not matched to a gene: 5. The CDR3 is 13 residues long. The germline gives CDR1 SGHRS, CDR2 YFSETQ. CDR3 bases: TGCGCCAGCAGCGAGGACAGGCCGGAGACCCAGTACTTC. This codes for CASSEDRPETQYF.

This clone was found a few times. The chain carries TRBV14 and TRBJ2-7; no clear D gene. Germline V gene sequence: CDR1 SGHDN, CDR2 FVKESK. This CDR3 is 14 amino acids long. V was cut by 0 bases and J by 5 bases, with 11 bases left in between. Written as DNA, the CDR3 is TGTGCCAGCAGCCAAGAGTACTTGCCGGACGAGCAGTACTTC. Its translation is CASSQEYLPDEQYF.

This clone was counted once. The chain links TRBV27 to TRBJ2-3; D remains unclear. The germline V gene encodes CDR1 MNHEY and CDR2 SMNVEV (reference sequence). This CDR3 is built from 14 residues. V was trimmed by 2 bases and J by 5 bases, leaving 11 bases between them. As DNA, the CDR3 is TGTGCCAGCAGTTTACTAGGATTTATAGATACGCAGTATTTT. Protein sequence: CASSLLGFIDTQYF.

This clone appeared a few times. V usage is TRBV5-1 and J usage is TRBJ2-5; TRBD1 agrees at 7 bases. The end of the DNA fits TRBJ2-7 better, so the J call may be wrong. CDR1 and CDR2 (germline): SGHRS, YFSETQ. CDR3 length equals 13 residues. CDR3 nucleotide sequence: TGCGCCAGCTCCGGGACAGACTCCTACGAGCAGTACTTC. Translating gives CASSGTDSYEQYF.

The V gene is TRBV10-3, the J gene TRBJ1-1; D remains ambiguous. V was shortened by 11 bases and J by 11 bases, with 27 bases between the two germline ends. CDR1 is ENHRY, CDR2 SYGVKD, per germline. This CDR3 comprises 14 residues. Written as DNA, the CDR3 is TGTGCCGCCAAAAAGGTTTTCGAGGCCCCGGAGGCTTTCTTT. It yields the protein CAAKKVFEAPEAFF.

This chain connects TRBV6-1 to TRBJ2-7, with 10 bases matching TRBD1. Trimming cost V 5 bases and J 3 bases; bases outside gene matches: 4. The germline gives CDR1 MNHNS, CDR2 SASEGT. This CDR3 comprises 14 residues. CDR3 in amino acids: CASSRTGGDYEQYF. CDR3 coding DNA: TGTGCCAGCAGTCGGACAGGGGGAGACTACGAGCAGTACTTC.

The J gene is TRBJ2-3, the V gene TRBV5-1; 9 nucleotides match TRBD1. V lost 2 bases and J lost 4; bases outside the gene matches: 5. Germline assignment: CDR1 SGHRS and CDR2 YFSETQ. CDR3 length: 15 amino acids. As DNA, the CDR3 is TGCGCCAGCAGCTTACAGGGGGCCGAAGCAGATACGCAGTATTTT. Its translation: CASSLQGAEADTQYF.

This sequence joins TRBV5-4 and TRBJ1-2; no definite D call. Germline CDR1 is SGHNT and CDR2 is YYREEE (reference sequence). The CDR3 sequence is 13 residues long. V was shortened by 0 bases and J by 4 bases, with 7 bases between the two germline ends. This CDR3 is CASSLAAGYGYTF. The DNA for the CDR3 is TGTGCCAGCAGCTTGGCCGCAGGCTATGGCTACACCTTC.

This clone came up a few times. This chain connects TRBV5-4 to TRBJ2-3, with D maybe TRBD2 (6 bases). CDR1 is SGHNT and CDR2 is YYREEE in the germline V gene (reference sequence). The CDR3 loop spans 12 amino acids. Trimming cost V 5 bases and J 6 bases, with 10 bases left between them. Here the CDR3 DNA reads TGTGCCAGCAGGGAGGGTTTCGATACGCAGTATTTT. Protein: CASREGFDTQYF.

The chain joins TRBV4-3 to TRBJ2-3; D gene ambiguous. The CDR3 has 14 residues. Per germline, CDR1 LGHNA and CDR2 YSLEER. The V end was cut by 1 base, the J end by 2 bases, with 7 bases between. DNA of the CDR3: TGCGCCAGCAGCCAAGTTTCTAACACAGATACGCAGTATTTT. It is translated as CASSQVSNTDTQYF.

The chain recombines TRBV27 with TRBJ2-5; perhaps TRBD2 as D (5 bases). V lost 6 bases to trimming and J lost 4 bases, with 21 bases between them. The germline gives CDR1 MNHEY, CDR2 SMNVEV (reference sequence). The CDR3 length is 16 residues. This chain's CDR3 is CASSPRGRASPETQYF. The CDR3 DNA reads TGTGCCAGCAGCCCCCGGGGTCGCGCATCCCCAGAGACCCAGTACTTC.

This chain joins TRBV2 and TRBJ1-1; no reliable D call. V was pared by 4 bases and J by 0 bases, with 6 bases between. The CDR3 loop spans 13 amino acids. Germline loops: CDR1 SNHLY, CDR2 FYNNEI. CDR3 residues: CASSVLMNTEAFF. DNA of the CDR3: TGTGCCAGCAGTGTCTTAATGAACACTGAAGCTTTCTTT.

V usage is TRBV19 and J usage is TRBJ2-2; 8 nucleotides agree with TRBD1. This CDR3 contains 16 residues. CDR1 is LNHDA and CDR2 is SQIVND in the germline V gene (reference sequence). CDR3 sequence: CAPLSKGQEHTGELFF. The CDR3 DNA reads TGTGCGCCTCTTTCTAAGGGACAGGAGCACACCGGGGAGCTGTTTTTT. Full variable domain (rest looked up from reference TRBV19 and TRBJ2-2): DGGITQSPKYLFRKEGQNVTLSCEQNLNHDAMYWYRQDPGQGLRLIYYSQIVNDFQKGDIAEGYSVSREKKESFPLTVTSAQKNPTAFYLCAPLSKGQEHTGELFFGEGSRLTVL.

The V call is TRBV5-1, the J call TRBJ2-2, with 10 bases that match TRBD1. Germline V gene data show CDR1 as SGHRS and CDR2 as YFSETQ. Trimming took 4 bases from V and 2 from J; bases not matched to a gene: 5. The CDR3 spans 16 residues. Here the CDR3 DNA reads TGCGCCAGCAGCGTCGGGACAGGGGTCAACACCGGGGAGCTGTTTTTT. It yields the protein CASSVGTGVNTGELFF.

The chain recombines TRBV5-1 with TRBJ2-1; 9 bases match TRBD2. V lost 4 bases to trimming and J lost 9 bases; unmatched junction nucleotides: 11. Germline V CDR1 and CDR2: SGHRS, YFSETQ. There are 15 residues in the CDR3. In nucleotides, the CDR3 is TGCGCCAGCAGCCAGCAGGGCGGGGGGGCTGGTGAGCAGTTCTTC. Translation: CASSQQGGGAGEQFF.

The rearrangement joins TRBV5-4 to TRBJ1-2, with D possibly TRBD1 on 6 matching bases. The CDR3 is 14 residues long. The germline V gene has CDR1 SGHNT and CDR2 YYREEE (reference sequence). Trimming removed 5 bases at V and 4 bases at J, with 15 bases between. The CDR3 nucleotides read TGTGCCAGCAGTATCAGGGGTAATGTCTATGGCTACACCTTC. Residues: CASSIRGNVYGYTF.

The chain employs TRBV4-1 and TRBJ2-3, with D perhaps TRBD1 (5 bases). V was trimmed by 4 bases and J by 4 bases, leaving 12 bases between them. The CDR3 contains 14 residues. CDR1 and CDR2 from the germline V gene are MGHRA and YSYEKL. The CDR3 sequence is CASSLRQGADTQYF. CDR3 nucleotides: TGCGCCAGCAGCCTCCGCCAGGGCGCAGATACGCAGTATTTT.

The genes are TRBV6-4 and TRBJ1-1, with D unclear. Germline V gene lookup returns CDR1 MRHNA and CDR2 SNTAGT. CDR3 length equals 13 residues. Trimming shortened V by 6 bases and J by 1 base, and 9 bases separated the two germline ends. CDR3 sequence reads: CASSLYRNTEAFF. CDR3 nucleotide sequence: TGTGCCAGCAGCTTATACAGGAACACTGAAGCTTTCTTT.

This clone was seen only a few times. The CDR3 region has the DNA TGTGCCAGTAATTTAGCTGTCGGCAACTATGGCTACACCTTC. Amino acids: CASNLAVGNYGYTF. The chain uses TRBV19 and TRBJ1-2; D not resolved. This CDR3 contains 14 residues. CDR1 and CDR2 from the germline V gene are LNHDA and SQIVND (reference sequence). V was trimmed by 7 bases and J by 2 bases, leaving 14 bases between them.